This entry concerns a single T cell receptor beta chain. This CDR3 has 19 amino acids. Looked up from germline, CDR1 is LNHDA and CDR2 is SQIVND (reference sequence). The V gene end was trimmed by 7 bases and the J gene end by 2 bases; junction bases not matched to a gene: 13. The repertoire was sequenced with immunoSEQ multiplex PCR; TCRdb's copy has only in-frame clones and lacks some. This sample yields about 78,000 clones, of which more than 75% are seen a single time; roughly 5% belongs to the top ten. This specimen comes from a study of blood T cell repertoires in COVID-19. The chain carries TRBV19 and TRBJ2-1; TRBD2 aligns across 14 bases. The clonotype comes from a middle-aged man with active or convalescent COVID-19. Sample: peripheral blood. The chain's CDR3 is CASTRLGLAGAGTYNEQFF. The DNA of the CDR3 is TGTGCCAGTACCCGTTTGGGACTAGCGGGGGCAGGAACCTACAATGAGCAGTTCTTC.